This TCR beta chain was captured by sequencing in a study of beta chain features in type 1 diabetes (dated by TCRdb to between 2017 and 2018). Regarding the complete study: No differences in mean age, gender distribution, total cell number or subset yield were found between patients and healthy donors. Across all samples, 90 million to 130 million sorted cells were examined, and cell number per subset correlated strongly with RNA yield. In the study, recently diagnosed type 1 diabetes patients and matched healthy donors were compared on the TCRB repertoires of their sorted circulating CD4+ T cell subsets. Naive and central memory subsets were obtained from all 28 donors, but regulatory and stem cell-like memory subsets were isolated from only 8 patients and roughly eight healthy donors. What the study reported, not specific to this receptor: At VDJ recombination sites, patients with type 1 diabetes made fewer insertions and deleted more nucleotides, a pattern implying thymic rearrangement abnormalities. The naive, central memory and regulatory TCRB repertoires appeared to resemble one another more closely among patients than among healthy donors. PCR may preferentially amplify shorter templates, but because patient and control samples were amplified and corrected together, any resulting skew would affect both groups equally. Because the HLA sub-analyses included only small numbers of individuals, any influence of HLA type on TCRB rearrangement was left unresolved. Type 1 diabetes patients showed a moderate but significant shortening of TCRB CDR3 length in all four CD4+ subsets. Because cDNA rather than genomic DNA was sequenced, highly expressing activated cells could have been over-represented, although no difference in activation and CD3 levels was found between groups.

The sample holds a few counts of this clone. Its antigen is not yet known. No much larger clone exists at a distance of one base, and base qualities are not known. Reading from cysteine to phenylalanine, the CDR3 counts 14 amino acids. The entry retains the CDR3 DNA only, 42 bases that are in frame from base 1. V is trimmed back by 3 bases and J by 2 bases, and the junction contains 3 bases that no gene match accounts for. Per the germline V gene (reference sequence), SEHNR is the CDR1 and FQNEAQ is the CDR2. A single peripheral blood draw of around 100 mL on average was collected from each donor into heparinised tubes. A BD FACSAria II was used to sort naive, central memory, regulatory and stem cell-like memory CD4+ T cells with a panel that included CD45RO, CCR7, CD25, CD127, CD95 and CD27. A purity above 95% was achieved for all sorted populations. Right away, PBMCs were isolated by Lymphoprep density gradient centrifugation and were stained directly, with no culture step. So that batch effects would be minimized, each experiment stained and sorted samples in pairs, pairing one healthy donor with one patient.

The entire amount of isolated RNA was reverse transcribed using the High Capacity cDNA Reverse Transcription Kit, so the sequenced TCRB transcripts were expressed ones. Deep immunoSEQ sequencing was applied to naive, central memory and regulatory T cell samples, giving an average of roughly 3.5 million total reads per sample. Sorted cells were lysed in RLT buffer, and RNA was extracted using DNase-treated RNeasy Micro or Mini kits according to cell number. To prevent cross-contamination, each cell subset was processed individually, whereas patient and healthy donor samples were processed jointly. The immunoSEQ multiplex PCR was used to amplify TCRB sequences from cDNA, yielding 87-bp fragments that span the CDR3 region. The amplicons were sequenced using the Illumina HiSeq platform. The authors' analysis ran thus. PCR bias was corrected computationally using synthetic template baselines, and reads within Hamming distance 2 were collapsed, with unmergeable singletons discarded. Reads were aligned to IMGT to assign V, D and J genes, CDR3 length, and insertions or deletions at six rearrangement sites. Within each subset, clonotype counts were normalized to the number of sorted cells before true diversity and Gini coefficients were calculated with the tcR R package. Repertoire sharing was quantified using the overlap coefficient calculated on TCRB nucleotide sequences. Drawn from immuneACCESS, this table holds only the in-frame rearrangements with V and J called that TCRdb kept. Clones are partly lost; checked studies trace under half to an unresolved V gene and leave the rest unexplained. V and J calls and clone size come straight from that table; D and trimming were deduced from the DNA. The sample includes some 150,000 clones, with about 9.1% observed a single time. The ten largest account for nearly 0.65% of the sample.

The sequenced sample was central memory CD4+ T cells from blood. Recombination linked TRBV7-9 to TRBJ2-5, with 7 bases in between that match TRBD2. The TCR was taken from a woman aged 40 to 49 in good health. The DNA sequence is given as TGTGCCAGCAGCTTCGGGGGGTCACAAGAGACCCAGTACTTC. The encoded protein is CASSFGGSQETQYF. Full variable domain (CDR3 extended with the reference TRBV7-9 and TRBJ2-5 proteins): DTGVSQNPRHKITKRGQNVTFRCDPISEHNRLYWYRQTLGQGPEFLTYFQNEAQLEKSRLLSDRFSAERPKGSFSTLEIQRTEQGDSAMYLCASSFGGSQETQYFGPGTRLLVL.